This TCR beta chain originates from a study of beta chain features in type 1 diabetes. Overall study: The samples had approximately 110 million sorted cells examined in all. Findings of the study overall: It was among patients, rather than healthy donors, that naive, central memory and Treg TCRB repertoires appeared more similar.

Expressed TCRB transcripts were sequenced because the entire RNA isolate underwent reverse transcription. Sequencing used immunoSEQ multiplex PCR; TCRdb keeps in-frame clones, though not all of them. The data hold about 350,000 clones, with about 20% observed a single time. Only a few counts were recorded for this clone. Its antigen remains unidentified. The TCR was taken from a woman between 18 and 30 years old in good health. The material sequenced was naive CD4+ T cells from blood.

CDR3 nucleotides: TGTGCCAGCAGCCAAGGGACAGCATCTACCTACGAGCAGTACTTC. Translation: CASSQGTASTYEQYF. The chain combines TRBV7-6 with TRBJ2-7; 7 positions agree with TRBD1. The V and J ends lost 5 bases and 2 bases, in that order; junction bases with no gene match: 9. Per the germline V gene, CDR1 is SGHVS and CDR2 is FNYEAQ. CDR3 length: 15 amino acids.